A single T cell receptor beta chain is shown here with its context. The data were taken from a study of early T cells in non-severe SARS-CoV-2 infection. MiXCR, applied by TCRdb to the 5' RACE reads, yields one record per CDR3 protein. The sample contains roughly 50,000 distinct CDR3 sequences, around 10% of which appear only once. Germline assignment: CDR1 SGHRS and CDR2 YFSETQ. J was trimmed by 5 bases and V by 2 bases; bases with no gene match: 11. The CDR3 runs to 17 residues. Sequenced: whole blood. The chain uses TRBV5-1 and TRBJ2-1; 9 bases match TRBD1. The clonotype was recovered from an adult who was a healthcare worker with PCR-confirmed SARS-CoV-2 infection or an uninfected control (not recorded which). This CDR3 is CASSLGTGPGLNNEQFF. The CDR3 DNA reads TGCGCCAGCAGCTTAGGGACAGGGCCGGGGTTGAACAATGAGCAGTTCTTC.